The sequence of this T cell receptor beta chain was determined in a study of human T cells and chemical hapten exposure (dated by TCRdb to the early 2020s). In the study overall: For sensitization, 2% DPC in acetone was applied to a 2 cm by 2 cm area of upper inner arm skin. For TCR sequencing, blood came from 25 to 30 alopecia patients at anywhere from one to four time points (pre-sensitization, 2, 6 and 24 weeks). Alopecia areata with under or over 50% scalp involvement, alopecia totalis and alopecia universalis were represented in the patient cohort, which was mostly female. Weekly therapeutic DPC doses were additionally applied to the scalp of patients throughout the roughly 23-week study period. Patch testing on the upper back used Finn chambers containing 0.01% DPC, with scoring done after 6 days according to International Contact Dermatitis Research Group standards. Peripheral blood TCR repertoire changes were tracked in vivo in alopecia patients during primary and secondary sensitization to the hapten diphenylcyclopropenone (DPC). Blood was sampled from patients pre-sensitization (week 0) and at 2, 6 and about 24 weeks after DPC sensitization. Libraries were pooled for sequencing, and variation in per-sample TCR yields was attributed mainly to small differences in library volumes within the pool. Study-wide conclusions, independent of this receptor: Repeated subsampling changed both the strength of the expansion versus patch-test correlation and the threshold at which that correlation became significant. Because every patient had alopecia, a presumed autoimmune disease, the patients' immune response might differ from that of healthy individuals. DPC sensitization did not change the number of TCRs with a frequency above 1 in 1000, and there was no evidence of changes in global repertoire structure. Expanded TCRs formed significantly more large CDR3 similarity clusters than pre-sensitization or healthy control sets, consistent with antigen-driven responses. Patch test score was positively correlated with the number of PT1 expanded TCRs, with significance at thresholds 8, 16 and 32 but not at 4.

Libraries were made using RACE. TCRdb names NextSeq 500 as the instrument used. Library preparation attached unique molecular identifiers to individual cDNA molecules for quantitative, reproducible TCR counting. Both TCR alpha and TCR beta chains were sequenced from each blood RNA sample. Per the authors' processing: Samples had a median of roughly 98,000 TCRs, with a range from about 23,224 to 750,000. The Decombinator software suite was used to annotate V, J and CDR3 in the TCR reads. For PS versus PT1 abundance plots, all samples were subsampled to the same number of TCRs (28,000). Expanded TCRs were defined as absent before sensitization and observed at least eight times at the 2-week time point. TCRdb trimmed public reads at Q25 via fastp, called clones via MiXCR and kept in-frame beta chains. CDR3 protein duplicates are merged, each entry listing the most common genes and DNA. The V and J calls follow TCRdb's processing rather than the paper's. The sample table lists around 380,000 distinct CDR3 sequences, 5.5% of them with a count of one. The ten largest clones represent about 8.2% of the sample.

This clonotype has at least ten counts. It has no known antigen specificity. Base qualities are not recorded, but no much larger clone differs from it by a single base. The sample's time point label, in plain terms: pre-sensitization, week 0. The label giving this sample's treatment or condition can be read as: therapeutic diphenylcyclopropenone sensitization with weekly scalp DPC. At each patch-test visit, blood was drawn before the patch test was applied. Patients were considered eligible if aged 18 to 70, diagnosed with alopecia and deemed suitable for DPC therapy, and patients were excluded if pregnant. Total RNA was isolated from unfractionated whole blood collected in Tempus Blood RNA tubes. The sequence came from a woman between 18 and 29 years old with alopecia areata. Some clones in this sample may be carry-over from other donors' samples. The input for sequencing was whole blood, taken in connection with sensitization to the hapten diphenylcyclopropenone (DPC).

The DNA sequence is TGCGCCAGCAGCCCCGCGACAGGCTACACTGAAGCTTTCTTT. This sequence encodes CASSPATGYTEAFF. Here the chain combines TRBV4-3 and TRBJ1-1; TRBD1 is possibly the D segment (6 matching bases). Deletion took 4 bases off V and 3 bases off J, with a span of 12 bases between the germline ends. CDR1 and CDR2 were assigned from the germline V gene as LGHNA and YSLEER. The CDR3, cysteine through phenylalanine, is 14 amino acids long. Only the CDR3 DNA stays, 42 bases, in frame from base 1.